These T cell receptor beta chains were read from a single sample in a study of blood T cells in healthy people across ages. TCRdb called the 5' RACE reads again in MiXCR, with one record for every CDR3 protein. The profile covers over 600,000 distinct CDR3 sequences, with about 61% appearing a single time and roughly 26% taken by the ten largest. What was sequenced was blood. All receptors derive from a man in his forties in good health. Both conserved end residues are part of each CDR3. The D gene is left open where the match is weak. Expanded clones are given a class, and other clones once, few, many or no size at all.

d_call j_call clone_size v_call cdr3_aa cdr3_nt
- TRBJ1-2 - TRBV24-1 CATSARVQDGYTF TGTGCCACCTCGGCCAGGGTTCAGGATGGCTACACCTTC
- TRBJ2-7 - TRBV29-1 CSVEGPPEQYF TGCAGCGTTGAAGGCCCTCCCGAGCAGTACTTC
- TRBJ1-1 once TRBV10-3 CAIRPEGPTEAFF TGTGCCATCAGACCCGAGGGACCCACTGAAGCTTTCTTT
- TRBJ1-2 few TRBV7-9 CASSLVYTEGYTF TGTGCCAGCAGCTTAGTATACACGGAAGGCTACACCTTC
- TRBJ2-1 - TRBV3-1 CASSQEPSYNEQFF TGTGCCAGCAGCCAAGAGCCTTCCTACAATGAGCAGTTCTTC
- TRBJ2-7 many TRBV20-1 CSARDSRIGAYEQYF TGCAGTGCTAGAGATTCGAGAATTGGAGCCTACGAGCAGTACTTC
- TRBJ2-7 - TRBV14 CASSQSFGRETYTSYEQYF TGTGCCAGCAGCCAAAGTTTCGGCAGGGAGACGTACACATCTTACGAGCAGTACTTC
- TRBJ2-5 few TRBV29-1 CSVEGRTAQYF TGCAGCGTTGAGGGCCGCACCGCCCAGTACTTC
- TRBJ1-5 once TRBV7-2 CASSLFGGYNQPQHF TGTGCCAGCAGCTTATTTGGCGGATACAATCAGCCCCAGCATTTT
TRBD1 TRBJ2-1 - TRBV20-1 CSASEYTGQGASSYNEQFF TGCAGTGCTAGTGAATACACGGGACAGGGGGCTAGCTCCTACAATGAGCAGTTCTTC
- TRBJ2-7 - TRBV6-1 CASGRPGVSYEQYF TGTGCCAGTGGACGGCCGGGGGTCTCCTACGAGCAGTACTTC
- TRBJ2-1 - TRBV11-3 CASSPVASTYNEQFF TGTGCCAGCAGCCCTGTGGCTAGCACTTACAATGAGCAGTTCTTC
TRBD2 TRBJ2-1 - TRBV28 CASSWRGSPYNEQFF TGTGCCAGCAGTTGGCGCGGGAGCCCTTACAATGAGCAGTTCTTC
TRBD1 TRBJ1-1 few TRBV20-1 CSAYPGTGMNTEAFF TGCAGTGCTTATCCCGGGACAGGCATGAACACTGAAGCTTTCTTT
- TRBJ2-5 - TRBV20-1 CSVGQIQETQYF TGCAGTGTAGGACAGATCCAAGAGACCCAGTACTTC
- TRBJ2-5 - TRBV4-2 CASTLIGERETQYF TGTGCCAGCACCCTTATTGGGGAGCGGGAGACCCAGTACTTC
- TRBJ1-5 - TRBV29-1 CSVLDSNLNQPQHF TGCAGCGTTTTGGACAGTAACCTTAATCAGCCCCAGCATTTT
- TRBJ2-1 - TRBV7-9 CASSLYGTQTGNEQFF TGTGCCAGCAGCTTATACGGGACACAGACGGGCAATGAGCAGTTCTTC
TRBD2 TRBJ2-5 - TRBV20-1 CSAREGAGVQETQYF TGCAGTGCTAGAGAGGGCGCGGGGGTACAAGAGACCCAGTACTTC
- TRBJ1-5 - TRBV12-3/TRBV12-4 CASRTGGGLLNQPQHF TGTGCCAGCAGAACCGGGGGGGGTCTATTAAATCAGCCCCAGCATTTT
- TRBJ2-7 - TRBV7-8 CASSPSGTYYEQYF TGTGCCAGCAGCCCTTCCGGGACCTACTACGAGCAGTACTTC
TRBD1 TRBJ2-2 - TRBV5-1 CASSLGTVNTGELFF TGCGCCAGCAGCCTCGGGACAGTGAACACCGGGGAGCTGTTTTTT
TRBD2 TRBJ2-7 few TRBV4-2 CASSQLSGLAYEQYF TGTGCCAGCAGCCAGCTTAGCGGGTTAGCCTACGAGCAGTACTTC
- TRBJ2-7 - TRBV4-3 CASSQEISSYEQYF TGCGCCAGCAGCCAAGAAATCAGCTCCTACGAGCAGTACTTC
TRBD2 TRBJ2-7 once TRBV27 CASSLSSGGSSYEQYF TGTGCCAGCAGTTTATCGAGCGGCGGGAGCTCCTACGAGCAGTACTTC
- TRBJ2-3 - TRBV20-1 CSAKLGVGTDTQYF TGCAGTGCTAAATTGGGGGTTGGCACAGATACGCAGTATTTT
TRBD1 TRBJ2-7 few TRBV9 CASSVEDRGRIYEQYF TGTGCCAGCAGCGTGGAGGACAGGGGGCGAATTTACGAGCAGTACTTC
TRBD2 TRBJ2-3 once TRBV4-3 CASSQELAGFEADTQYF TGCGCCAGCAGCCAAGAACTAGCGGGCTTCGAGGCAGATACGCAGTATTTT
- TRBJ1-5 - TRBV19 CASRVHPGGWDQPQHF TGTGCCAGTAGGGTCCACCCGGGCGGGTGGGATCAGCCCCAGCATTTT
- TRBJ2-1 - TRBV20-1 CSAMGPINEQFF TGCAGTGCTATGGGTCCCATCAATGAGCAGTTCTTC
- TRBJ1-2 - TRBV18 CASSPPILALNYGYTF TGTGCCAGCTCTCCGCCAATCTTGGCACTAAACTATGGCTACACCTTC
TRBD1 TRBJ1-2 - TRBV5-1 CASSPGTAYYGYTF TGCGCCAGCAGTCCGGGGACAGCGTATTATGGCTACACCTTC
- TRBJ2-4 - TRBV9 CASSVGGASENIQYF TGTGCCAGCAGCGTTGGGGGGGCATCAGAAAACATTCAGTACTTC
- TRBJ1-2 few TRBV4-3 CASSQLISSHRGGYTF TGCGCCAGCAGCCAATTGATAAGCTCACATAGAGGAGGCTACACCTTC
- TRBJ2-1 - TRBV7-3 CASSLFGLKNEQFF TGTGCCAGCAGCTTATTTGGCCTAAAAAATGAGCAGTTCTTC
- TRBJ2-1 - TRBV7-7 CASSLSSEEYNEQFF TGTGCCAGCAGCTTGTCTAGCGAAGAATACAATGAGCAGTTCTTC
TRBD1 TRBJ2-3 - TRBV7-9 CASSSLRGRGADTQYF TGTGCCAGCAGCTCTCTCAGGGGGCGAGGGGCAGATACGCAGTATTTT